Listed below are T cell receptor beta chains from one sample, sequenced in a study of blood T cell repertoires in COVID-19. Only in-frame clones appear in the TCRdb table, and some are missing; sequencing was by immunoSEQ multiplex PCR. The sample lists around 99,000 clones, less than 85% occurring once. Material for sequencing was peripheral blood. All receptors come from a woman of 80 years or more with active or convalescent COVID-19. Each CDR3 is given with its conserved first and last residue. Fields, in order: D gene, clone size, V gene, J gene, CDR3 DNA, CDR3 protein. D genes are given only for firm matches. Clone sizes are given selectively: once, few, many, or a class where the clone is expanded.

D: NA
size: NA
V: TRBV5-4
J: TRBJ2-5
DNA: TGTGCCAGCAGCCCCGACGGGTCCCGTGGCCAGGAGACCCAGTACTTC
CDR3: CASSPDGSRGQETQYF

D: NA
size: NA
V: TRBV30
J: TRBJ2-1
DNA: TGTGCCTGGAGTGTATGGGAGTCTAGCTCCTACAATGAGCAGTTCTTC
CDR3: CAWSVWESSSYNEQFF

D: NA
size: NA
V: TRBV21-1
J: TRBJ1-1
DNA: TGTGCCAGCAGCAAAGACCCTAAACGTCGGACAGGGCAGTGGGACACTGAAGCTTTCTTT
CDR3: CASSKDPKRRTGQWDTEAFF

D: NA
size: NA
V: TRBV5-1
J: TRBJ2-7
DNA: TGCGCCAGCAGCTTGGTAACGGGGTACGAGCAGTACTTC
CDR3: CASSLVTGYEQYF

D: NA
size: NA
V: TRBV27
J: TRBJ1-5
DNA: TGTGCCAGCAGTTTAAACAGCGGGCACAATCAGCCCCAGCATTTT
CDR3: CASSLNSGHNQPQHF

D: TRBD1
size: NA
V: TRBV10-3
J: TRBJ2-5
DNA: TGTGCCATCAGTGTCGGGACAGGGTTTGAGACCCAGTACTTC
CDR3: CAISVGTGFETQYF

D: NA
size: NA
V: TRBV7-9
J: TRBJ2-3
DNA: TGTGCCAGCAGCTTAGCGGGAGTGTCCACAGATACGCAGTATTTT
CDR3: CASSLAGVSTDTQYF

D: TRBD2
size: NA
V: TRBV5-1
J: TRBJ2-7
DNA: TGTGCCAGCAGCTCCCCATCTAGCGGGAGGGCCGTCAGCTCCTACGAGCAGTACTTC
CDR3: CASSSPSSGRAVSSYEQYF

D: NA
size: NA
V: TRBV7-9
J: TRBJ2-7
DNA: TGTGCCAGCAGCTTAGTGGCTAGAGTTCCCTACGAGCAGTACTTC
CDR3: CASSLVARVPYEQYF

D: NA
size: NA
V: TRBV30
J: TRBJ2-1
DNA: TGTGCCTGGAGTGTTAGTCCAACTGTCAATGAGCAGTTCTTC
CDR3: CAWSVSPTVNEQFF

D: TRBD2
size: NA
V: TRBV29-1
J: TRBJ2-3
DNA: TGCAGCGTTCCCACGACTAGCGGCTTCTCGCATACGCAGTATTTT
CDR3: CSVPTTSGFSHTQYF

D: TRBD2
size: NA
V: TRBV5-4
J: TRBJ2-3
DNA: TGTGCCAGCAGCCGGCGGACTAGCGGAGATTCAGATACGCAGTATTTT
CDR3: CASSRRTSGDSDTQYF

D: TRBD1
size: once
V: TRBV30
J: TRBJ1-2
DNA: TGTGCCTGGAGTGTTAGAGGGGGCCGCTATGGCTACACCTTC
CDR3: CAWSVRGGRYGYTF

D: TRBD2
size: NA
V: TRBV11-2
J: TRBJ2-7
DNA: TGTGCCAGCAGCTCCCAGGGACTAGCGGGAGTGGGGGAGCAGTACTTC
CDR3: CASSSQGLAGVGEQYF

D: NA
size: NA
V: TRBV1
J: TRBJ1-5
DNA: TGCACCAGCAGAACCGACCCCCGGGGGCAGCCCCAGCATTTT
CDR3: CTSRTDPRGQPQHF

D: NA
size: NA
V: TRBV2
J: TRBJ1-2
DNA: TGTGCCAGCACGGGAGGCGCAATTAACTATGGCTACACCTTC
CDR3: CASTGGAINYGYTF

D: TRBD2
size: NA
V: TRBV5-1
J: TRBJ2-3
DNA: TGCGCCAGCAGTCCTACTAGCGGGAGGGCCGGGGCAGATACGCAGTATTTT
CDR3: CASSPTSGRAGADTQYF

D: NA
size: NA
V: TRBV2
J: TRBJ1-2
DNA: TGTGCCAGCAGTCCCGTCTATGGCTACACCTTC
CDR3: CASSPVYGYTF

D: TRBD2
size: NA
V: TRBV7-8
J: TRBJ2-5
DNA: TGTGCCAGCAGCCCCCAAGCGGGAGGCGCTGGGGAGACCCAGTACTTC
CDR3: CASSPQAGGAGETQYF

D: TRBD1
size: NA
V: TRBV7-9
J: TRBJ2-1
DNA: TGTGCCAGCAGCTCGCCGGGACAGGGAAACAATGAGCAGTTCTTC
CDR3: CASSSPGQGNNEQFF

D: NA
size: NA
V: TRBV3-1/TRBV3-2
J: TRBJ2-1
DNA: TGTGCCAGCAGCCAAGATCAAGCGGGCCCCCTATCAGAGTTCTTC
CDR3: CASSQDQAGPLSEFF

D: TRBD2
size: NA
V: TRBV18
J: TRBJ2-2
DNA: TGTGCCAGCTCACGAGGACTAGCGGGAGGTCCAGGGGACACCGGGGAGCTGTTTTTT
CDR3: CASSRGLAGGPGDTGELFF

D: TRBD2
size: NA
V: TRBV27
J: TRBJ2-5
DNA: TGTGCCAGCAGTTCCAGGATCGGGACTAGCGGGCCTACCGGGACCCAGTACTTC
CDR3: CASSSRIGTSGPTGTQYF

D: TRBD2
size: NA
V: TRBV2
J: TRBJ2-1
DNA: TGTGCCAGCAGTGTACAGGGTGCTAGCGGGGACAATGAGCAGTTCTTC
CDR3: CASSVQGASGDNEQFF

D: TRBD1
size: NA
V: TRBV10-1
J: TRBJ1-1
DNA: TGCGCCAGCAGCCGGACAGGGGGCACTGAAGCTTTCTTT
CDR3: CASSRTGGTEAFF

D: TRBD1
size: NA
V: TRBV5-1
J: TRBJ1-1
DNA: TGCGCCAGCAGCCTCCAGGGGGAGGAGAACACTGAAGCTTTCTTT
CDR3: CASSLQGEENTEAFF

D: TRBD1
size: few
V: TRBV6-1
J: TRBJ1-2
DNA: TGTGCCAGCAGTGAGCGGACAGGGGCCCGGGTTGGCTACACCTTC
CDR3: CASSERTGARVGYTF

D: NA
size: NA
V: TRBV30
J: TRBJ1-5
DNA: TGTGCCTGGAGTAACTCGGGGAATCAGCCCCAGCATTTT
CDR3: CAWSNSGNQPQHF

D: TRBD1
size: once
V: TRBV13
J: TRBJ2-5
DNA: TGTGCCAGCAGTTCGGGACAGCAAGAGACCCAGTACTTC
CDR3: CASSSGQQETQYF

D: NA
size: NA
V: TRBV6-5
J: TRBJ1-5
DNA: TGTGCCAGCATGCAGGGGTATAGCAATCAGCCCCAGCATTTT
CDR3: CASMQGYSNQPQHF

D: NA
size: NA
V: TRBV5-6
J: TRBJ1-2
DNA: TGTGCCAGCATGGACACAAGAAGCTATGGCTACACCTTC
CDR3: CASMDTRSYGYTF

D: TRBD1
size: NA
V: TRBV5-4
J: TRBJ2-7
DNA: TGTGCCAGCAGCCCCCGGGACAGGGTTATCGACGAGCAGTACTTC
CDR3: CASSPRDRVIDEQYF

D: TRBD1
size: NA
V: TRBV18
J: TRBJ2-7
DNA: TGTGCCAGCTCACCGGGACAGGTGCCCTACGAGCAGTACTTC
CDR3: CASSPGQVPYEQYF

D: TRBD2
size: few
V: TRBV30
J: TRBJ2-7
DNA: TGTGCCTCGAGGCAGCGGGAGTCTTACGAGCAGTACTTC
CDR3: CASRQRESYEQYF

D: TRBD2
size: NA
V: TRBV4-1
J: TRBJ2-1
DNA: TGCGCCAGCAGCCAGCGGGAGTTCTACAATGAGCAGTTCTTC
CDR3: CASSQREFYNEQFF

D: TRBD2
size: NA
V: TRBV4-1
J: TRBJ2-3
DNA: TGCGCCAGCAGCCAAGTTCTGACTAGCGGGGATACGCAGTATTTT
CDR3: CASSQVLTSGDTQYF

D: NA
size: NA
V: TRBV2
J: TRBJ1-5
DNA: TGTGCCAGCAGGGAGGGCCAACGGGATCAGCCCCAGCATTTT
CDR3: CASREGQRDQPQHF

D: NA
size: NA
V: TRBV7-2
J: TRBJ2-2
DNA: TGTGCCAGCAGCTTATTTAGCGTATCGAACACCGGGGAGCTGTTTTTT
CDR3: CASSLFSVSNTGELFF

D: TRBD1
size: once
V: TRBV5-1
J: TRBJ2-7
DNA: TGCGCCAGCAGCTTCCTCCCGGGACAGGTTTACGAGCAGTACTTC
CDR3: CASSFLPGQVYEQYF

D: NA
size: NA
V: TRBV20-1
J: TRBJ2-7
DNA: TGCAGTGCTAGTTTCGGAGGGGCCTACGAGCAGTACTTC
CDR3: CSASFGGAYEQYF

D: NA
size: NA
V: TRBV18
J: TRBJ2-5
DNA: TGTGCCAGCTCACCCCAGGGGGGCCCCGGGACCCAGTACTTC
CDR3: CASSPQGGPGTQYF

D: NA
size: once
V: TRBV5-1
J: TRBJ2-6
DNA: TGCGCCAGCCAAACAGAGTCTGGGGCCAACGTCCTGACTTTC
CDR3: CASQTESGANVLTF

D: TRBD2
size: NA
V: TRBV6-2/TRBV6-3
J: TRBJ2-1
DNA: TGTGCCAGCAGCCATCTAGCGGGAGAGCAGTTCTTC
CDR3: CASSHLAGEQFF

D: TRBD2
size: NA
V: TRBV9
J: TRBJ2-2
DNA: TGTGCCAGCAGCGTAGAAACTAGCGGGAGTTTCGGGGAGCTGTTTTTT
CDR3: CASSVETSGSFGELFF

D: TRBD1
size: NA
V: TRBV11-2
J: TRBJ1-2
DNA: TGTGCCAGCAGCGGGACAGGGGGCGGCTATGGCTACACCTTC
CDR3: CASSGTGGGYGYTF

D: NA
size: NA
V: TRBV6-2/TRBV6-3
J: TRBJ2-7
DNA: TGTGCCAGCAGTTACACTCGGGACTCCTTCTCCTACGAGCAGTACTTC
CDR3: CASSYTRDSFSYEQYF

D: NA
size: NA
V: TRBV29-1
J: TRBJ2-7
DNA: TGCAGCGTTGGTGGGGGGTACGAGCAGTACTTC
CDR3: CSVGGGYEQYF

D: NA
size: NA
V: TRBV7-9
J: TRBJ1-3
DNA: TGTGCCAGCAGCAGCAGGGGATCGGCTGGAAACACCATATATTTT
CDR3: CASSSRGSAGNTIYF

D: TRBD1
size: NA
V: TRBV6-5
J: TRBJ1-2
DNA: TGTGCCAGCAGGGGACAGGGGGCTGGAAACTATGGCTACACCTTC
CDR3: CASRGQGAGNYGYTF

D: TRBD1
size: NA
V: TRBV7-3
J: TRBJ2-1
DNA: TGTGCCAGCAGCTTTACCGGGACAGGCCCAAATGAGCAGTTCTTC
CDR3: CASSFTGTGPNEQFF

D: TRBD2
size: NA
V: TRBV5-1
J: TRBJ2-1
DNA: TGTGCCAGCAGCGTTATTCTAGCGGGAGGGAAGGATGAGCAGTTCTTC
CDR3: CASSVILAGGKDEQFF

D: NA
size: NA
V: TRBV15
J: TRBJ1-3
DNA: TGTGCCACCAGCAGGGGGCCGATCTCTGGAAACACCATATATTTT
CDR3: CATSRGPISGNTIYF

D: NA
size: NA
V: TRBV6-5
J: TRBJ1-5
DNA: NA
CDR3: CASSSSRVVVQPQHF

D: TRBD2
size: NA
V: TRBV19
J: TRBJ2-7
DNA: TGTGCCAGTAGCACTAAAGGGACTAGCGGTACCTACGAGCAGTACTTC
CDR3: CASSTKGTSGTYEQYF

D: TRBD1
size: NA
V: TRBV28
J: TRBJ1-4
DNA: TGTGCCATCCAGGGGGCAACTAATGAAAAACTGTTTTTT
CDR3: CAIQGATNEKLFF

D: NA
size: NA
V: TRBV6-5
J: TRBJ2-7
DNA: TGTGCCACCATGGACTCCTCCTACGAGCAGTACTTC
CDR3: CATMDSSYEQYF

D: TRBD1
size: NA
V: TRBV6-5
J: TRBJ2-7
DNA: TGTGCCAGCAGGACCTCCGGGACAGGCTCCTACGAGCAGTACTTC
CDR3: CASRTSGTGSYEQYF

D: NA
size: NA
V: TRBV30
J: TRBJ2-1
DNA: TGTGCCTGGAGTGTCCCGCCCCCGGGTCTGCAGTTCTTC
CDR3: CAWSVPPPGLQFF